Listed here are 30 T cell receptor beta chains from one sample, sequenced in a study of blood T cell repertoires in COVID-19. Assay: immunoSEQ multiplex PCR; the TCRdb copy retains only in-frame clones and omits some. The sample includes a few hundred thousand clones, 83% of them seen just once. The sample taken for sequencing was PBMCs or T cells enriched from blood (not recorded which). The receptors originated from a woman aged 50 to 60 who had recovered from COVID-19.

The chain uses TRBV7-9 and TRBJ1-1; TRBD1 agrees at 8 bases. The V gene's germline CDR1 is SEHNR and CDR2 FQNEAQ (reference sequence). The CDR3 is made up of 14 amino acids. V lost 6 bases to trimming and J lost 5 bases; unmatched junction nucleotides: 8. The CDR3 here is CASRPPGDRTEAFF. DNA for the CDR3: TGTGCCAGCAGGCCCCCCGGGGACAGGACTGAAGCTTTCTTT.

The count of this clone is one. V gene TRBV7-8 combines with J gene TRBJ1-2; the D is unclear. The V and J ends lost 3 bases and 2 bases respectively, with 13 bases between them. Germline V lookup: CDR1 SGHVS, CDR2 FQNEAQ. This CDR3 is built from 15 residues. CDR3 in DNA: TGTGCCAGCAGCTTGTCCCCCGGGAAAAACTATGGCTACACCTTC. Its translation is CASSLSPGKNYGYTF.

In this sample, this clone turned up a few times. The rearrangement uses TRBV30 and TRBJ2-5; tentative D call: TRBD1 (7 bases). Germline V gene sequence: CDR1 GTSNPN, CDR2 SVGIG (reference sequence). The CDR3 is made up of 13 amino acids. The V gene lost 8 bases and the J gene lost 2 bases, with 15 bases spanning the gap. CDR3 protein: CAGGDSIQETQYF. CDR3 sequence (DNA): TGTGCCGGAGGGGACAGTATACAAGAGACCCAGTACTTC. Drawing the rest from reference TRBV30 and TRBJ2-5, the complete variable domain is SQTIHQWPATLVQPVGSPLSLECTVEGTSNPNLYWYRQAAGRGLQLLFYSVGIGQISSEVPQNLSASRPQDRQFILSSKKLLLSDSGFYLCAGGDSIQETQYFGPGTRLLVL.

The V call is TRBV4-3, the J call TRBJ2-7, with D unresolved. Trimming removed 1 base from V and 3 bases from J, with 10 bases in between. The CDR3 length is 14 residues. In germline, CDR1 is LGHNA, CDR2 YSLEER. DNA of the CDR3: TGCGCCAGCAGCCAAGGATCCGGGTTCTACGAGCAGTACTTC. Amino acids: CASSQGSGFYEQYF.

The V and J genes are TRBV7-9 and TRBJ2-1, with 9 bases that match TRBD2. Germline assignment: CDR1 SEHNR and CDR2 FQNEAQ (reference sequence). The CDR3 is made up of 15 amino acids. The V gene end was trimmed by 6 bases and the J gene end by 3 bases; junction bases not matched to a gene: 6. Here the CDR3 DNA reads TGTGCCAGCAGGACTAGCGGACTGATCTACAATGAGCAGTTCTTC. Its translation: CASRTSGLIYNEQFF.

The genes are TRBV25-1 and TRBJ1-4, with D uncertain. The CDR3 is made up of 10 amino acids. The germline V gene has CDR1 MGHDK and CDR2 SYGVNS. Between the trimmed V and J ends, which lost 8 bases and 7 bases, there was a span of 5 bases. The CDR3 reads CASRGEKLFF. The CDR3 DNA sequence: TGTGCCAGCCGGGGTGAAAAACTGTTTTTT.

The chain joins TRBV7-3 to TRBJ2-7; TRBD2 is a possible D gene (5 bases). With 0 bases removed from V and 4 bases from J, the gap between germline ends came to 10 bases. CDR1 SGHTA and CDR2 FQGTGA come from the germline V gene. The CDR3 consists of 14 residues. CDR3 region: CASSLTTGGYEQYF. The CDR3 DNA follows: TGTGCCAGCAGCTTAACTACTGGAGGTTACGAGCAGTACTTC. Full variable domain (rest looked up from reference TRBV7-3 and TRBJ2-7): GAGVSQTPSNKVTEKGKYVELRCDPISGHTALYWYRQSLGQGPEFLIYFQGTGAADDSGLPNDRFFAVRPEGSVSTLKIQRTERGDSAVYLCASSLTTGGYEQYFGPGTRLTVT.

This clone was detected once. The chain links TRBV7-7 to TRBJ2-3; 7 bases are shared with TRBD1. CDR3 length equals 15 residues. The V segment lost 3 bases and the J segment 6 bases; nucleotides outside the gene matches: 9. Per the germline V gene, CDR1 is SSHAT and CDR2 is FNYEAQ (reference sequence). DNA of the CDR3: TGTGCCAGCAGCTTGGGACAGTTTTTGTCGGATACGCAGTATTTT. Its protein product is CASSLGQFLSDTQYF.

V is TRBV2 and J is TRBJ1-5; the match to TRBD1 covers 8 bases. CDR1 SNHLY and CDR2 FYNNEI come from the germline V gene. The V gene end was trimmed by 5 bases and the J gene end by 6 bases; junction bases not matched to a gene: 15. The CDR3 contains 17 residues. The CDR3 region is CASSILPGQEGFQPQHF. CDR3 coding DNA: TGTGCCAGCAGTATTCTCCCGGGACAGGAGGGTTTTCAGCCCCAGCATTTT. The full variable domain, in which reference TRBV2 and TRBJ1-5 provide the parts outside the CDR3, is EPEVTQTPSHQVTQMGQEVILRCVPISNHLYFYWYRQILGQKVEFLVSFYNNEISEKSEIFDDQFSVERPDGSNFTLKIRSTKLEDSAMYFCASSILPGQEGFQPQHFGDGTRLSIL.

The gene calls are TRBV6-2 or TRBV6-3 and TRBJ1-1, with 7 positions matching TRBD1. Germline lookup yields CDR1 MNHEY and CDR2 SVGEGT. Losses at the gene ends were 6 bases for V and 2 bases for J; bases not matched to a gene: 9. This CDR3 is built from 15 residues. The CDR3 DNA sequence: TGTGCCAGCAGCAAAGGCGGGACAGTAAACACTGAAGCTTTCTTT. It codes for CASSKGGTVNTEAFF.

The V and J genes are TRBV5-4 and TRBJ2-5, with a possible D match to TRBD2 (6 bases). The CDR3 is 15 amino acids. Trimming removed 4 bases at V and 1 base at J, with 14 bases between. The germline gives CDR1 SGHNT, CDR2 YYREEE (reference sequence). The CDR3, as DNA: TGTGCCAGCAGCCGGAGTAGCGGCTCCCAAGAGACCCAGTACTTC. Translation: CASSRSSGSQETQYF.

J is TRBJ1-5 and V is TRBV6-4, with D hard to call. Germline CDR1 MRHNA, CDR2 SNTAGT. V was pared by 4 bases and J by 1 base, with 5 bases between. This CDR3 contains 13 residues. The CDR3 region is CASSAESNQPQHF. The CDR3 DNA follows: TGTGCCAGCAGTGCTGAGAGCAATCAGCCCCAGCATTTT.

This clone has just one count. The rearrangement joins TRBV6-6 to TRBJ1-5; 8 bases fit TRBD1. The germline CDR1 and CDR2 sequences are MNHNY and SVGAGI (reference sequence). This CDR3 comprises 15 residues. V was pared by 6 bases and J by 6 bases, with 10 bases of the junction left unmatched. The CDR3 nucleotides are TGTGCCAGCAGCCTCGGACAGGGTCTAGGTCAGCCCCAGCATTTT. This codes for CASSLGQGLGQPQHF.

Points on this clone: Other DNA sequences from this sample encode an identical CDR3 as well. The V gene is TRBV3-1 (or the pseudogene TRBV3-2), the J gene TRBJ1-1; D is undetermined. This CDR3 is 13 amino acids long. Trimming cost V 4 bases and J 4 bases, with 10 bases left between them. Germline V CDR1 and CDR2: LGHDT, YNNKEL (reference sequence). CDR3 region: CASSPRESTEAFF. In DNA form, the CDR3 reads TGTGCCAGCAGCCCCCGGGAGTCCACTGAAGCTTTCTTT.

The gene calls are TRBV9 and TRBJ2-2; D is unclear. The V end lost 3 bases, the J end lost 4 bases, and 7 bases lay between the germline ends. The V gene's germline CDR1 is SGDLS and CDR2 YYNGEE. The CDR3 sequence is 13 residues long. The CDR3 loop reads CASSALSTGELFF. The CDR3 DNA reads as TGTGCCAGCAGCGCCTTATCCACCGGGGAGCTGTTTTTT.

The genes are TRBV4-2 and TRBJ1-6; D is unclear. Trimming stripped 0 bases from V and 10 bases from J, with 13 bases between. CDR1 and CDR2 (germline): LGHNA, YNFKEQ. The CDR3 extends over 15 amino acids. CDR3 DNA: TGTGCCAGCAGCCAAGACGGGGTAGCGGGATCACCCCTCCACTTT. This gives the protein CASSQDGVAGSPLHF.

Notes on this clone: Because the CDR3's place on the DNA is in doubt, the DNA is left out and the CDR3 is given as listed by TCRdb. V and J are TRBV2 and TRBJ1-2; no check of the table's D call, TRBD1, against the DNA was made. A total of 14 residues make up the CDR3, ends included. Germline V gives CDR1 SNHLY, CDR2 FYNNEI. This CDR3 reads CASILGQETYGYTF.

Comment on this clone: The same CDR3 also results from other DNA sequences found in this sample. The chain links TRBV7-2 to TRBJ1-3, with 8 nucleotides matching TRBD1. The V segment lost 5 bases and the J segment 4 bases; nucleotides outside the gene matches: 7. Per the germline V gene, CDR1 is SGHTA and CDR2 is FQGNSA. This CDR3 spans 15 amino acids. The CDR3 reads CASSPRQGAGNTIYF. Here the CDR3 DNA reads TGTGCCAGCAGCCCCCGGCAGGGGGCAGGAAACACCATATATTTT.

V gene TRBV6-2 or TRBV6-3 combines with J gene TRBJ2-3, with D tentatively TRBD2 (6 bases). CDR1 and CDR2 from the germline V gene are MNHEY and SVGEGT. The CDR3 is 17 residues long. The V end lost 0 bases, the J end lost 3 bases, and 16 bases lay between the germline ends. The CDR3 nucleotides read TGTGCCAGCAGTTACTCTATCGGCGGGGAGAGGACAGATACGCAGTATTTT. This sequence encodes CASSYSIGGERTDTQYF.

The rearrangement links TRBV9 to TRBJ1-1; TRBD1 matches at 9 bases. Germline-derived CDR1 and CDR2 are SGDLS and YYNGEE. With 0 bases clipped from V and 8 bases from J, the junction kept 5 bases outside the gene matches. This CDR3 region has 14 residues. The CDR3 protein is CASSVATGTGEAFF. The CDR3 DNA sequence: TGTGCCAGCAGCGTAGCTACGGGGACAGGGGAAGCTTTCTTT.

The V gene is TRBV4-1, the J gene TRBJ2-1, with 7 bases aligning to TRBD1. The CDR3 loop spans 16 amino acids. The germline V gene has CDR1 MGHRA and CDR2 YSYEKL. The junction had 8 bases not matched to a gene; V was cut back by 1 base and J by 5 bases. For the CDR3, the DNA is TGCGCCAGCAGCCAAGGGGTAGGGGGCGGCCACAATGAGCAGTTCTTC. It yields the protein CASSQGVGGGHNEQFF.

The chain recombines TRBV19 with TRBJ1-2; 8 bases agree with TRBD1. The CDR3 covers 14 residues. CDR1 is LNHDA, CDR2 SQIVND, per germline (reference sequence). Trimming cost V 10 bases and J 7 bases; bases outside gene matches: 14. Written as DNA, the CDR3 is TGTGCCACAAGACCGACAGGGGTGCGGCGTGGCTACACCTTC. It specifies CATRPTGVRRGYTF.

The V gene is TRBV6-5, the J gene TRBJ2-3; the D is unclear. The V and J ends lost 7 bases and 3 bases respectively, with 14 bases between them. CDR3 length: 14 amino acids. Germline CDR1 and CDR2: MNHEY and SVGAGI. CDR3 DNA: TGTGCCAGCAACCTCGTCTCGGTTACAGATACGCAGTATTTT. This sequence encodes CASNLVSVTDTQYF.

The rearrangement joins TRBV5-1 to TRBJ2-5; a possible D gene is TRBD1 (6 bases). The germline CDR1 and CDR2 sequences are SGHRS and YFSETQ. Trimming shortened V by 3 bases and J by 2 bases, and 14 bases separated the two germline ends. This CDR3 spans 15 amino acids. The CDR3: CASSSVGQKQETQYF. The CDR3 coding sequence is TGCGCCAGCAGCTCCGTCGGACAGAAGCAAGAGACCCAGTACTTC.

The chain joins TRBV27 to TRBJ1-1; TRBD1 agrees at 7 bases. V lost 3 bases to trimming and J lost 5 bases; unmatched junction nucleotides: 12. Germline-derived CDR1 and CDR2 are MNHEY and SMNVEV (reference sequence). The CDR3 contains 16 residues. This CDR3 is CASSLLTGAALTEAFF. The CDR3 DNA reads as TGTGCCAGCAGTTTGCTAACAGGGGCCGCCTTAACTGAAGCTTTCTTT.

The V gene is TRBV3-1 (or the pseudogene TRBV3-2), the J gene TRBJ1-4, with 9 positions matching TRBD1. Germline lookup yields CDR1 LGHDT and CDR2 YNNKEL (reference sequence). J lost 4 bases, V lost 4 bases, and 4 bases had no gene match. The CDR3 spans 15 residues. The CDR3 here is CASSLPGQGNEKLFF. Written as DNA, the CDR3 is TGTGCCAGCAGCCTCCCGGGACAGGGTAATGAAAAACTGTTTTTT.

The rearrangement uses TRBV5-4 and TRBJ1-2; D remains unclear. V was clipped by 3 bases and J by 4 bases, with 13 bases between them. This CDR3 region has 14 residues. Germline-derived CDR1 and CDR2 are SGHNT and YYREEE (reference sequence). CDR3: CASSWETGGYGYTF. The CDR3 DNA sequence: TGTGCCAGCAGCTGGGAGACGGGTGGCTATGGCTACACCTTC.

J is TRBJ2-1 and V is TRBV18, with D hard to call. The germline V gene has CDR1 KGHSH and CDR2 LQKENI. V was cut by 3 bases and J by 6 bases, with 12 bases left in between. The CDR3 consists of 14 residues. CDR3 nucleotide sequence: TGTGCCAGCTCACCGTCACCCGGGTCCAATGAGCAGTTCTTC. As protein: CASSPSPGSNEQFF. Variable domain in full (rest from reference TRBV18 and TRBJ2-1): NAGVMQNPRHLVRRRGQEARLRCSPMKGHSHVYWYRQLPEEGLKFMVYLQKENIIDESGMPKERFSAEFPKEGPSILRIQQVVRGDSAAYFCASSPSPGSNEQFFGPGTRLTVL.

The CDR3 DNA reads TGCGCCAGCAGCCAAGACGACAGGGGAGGAACTGAAGCTTTCTTT. Translated: CASSQDDRGGTEAFF. The V and J genes are TRBV4-3 and TRBJ1-1, with TRBD1 matching 8 bases. The trim removed 0 bases at V and 5 bases at J, leaving 5 bases unmatched. CDR3 length: 15 amino acids. Germline CDR1 and CDR2: LGHNA and YSLEER.

Of note for this clone: Other DNA sequences within the sample encode an identical CDR3. J is TRBJ1-1 and V is TRBV9, with unresolved D. Germline values: CDR1 SGDLS, CDR2 YYNGEE. Trimming left V 4 bases short and J 1 base short, with 14 bases between. This CDR3 spans 15 amino acids. The DNA for the CDR3 is TGTGCCAGCAGCCCGAGGGCGGGAGAGAACACTGAAGCTTTCTTT. It translates to CASSPRAGENTEAFF.